This is a list of T cell receptor beta chains from one sample in a study of blood T cell repertoires in COVID-19. Clones were read by immunoSEQ multiplex PCR, and TCRdb kept only the in-frame ones, dropping some. This sample has some 200,000 clones, with 80% to 90% found just once. Sequencing was carried out using PBMCs or T cells enriched from blood (not recorded which). All receptors derive from a man aged 25 to 40 in a cohort exposed to, infected with or recovered from COVID-19 (not recorded which). CDR3s include the opening cysteine and the closing phenylalanine or tryptophan. D genes are given only for firm matches. Clone sizes are given selectively: once, few, many, or a class where the clone is expanded.

abundance	d_gene	v_gene	j_gene	CDR3aa	CDR3nt
-	TRBD1	TRBV7-2	TRBJ1-2	CASSPSWDRGTSGYTF	TGTGCCAGCAGCCCCAGCTGGGACAGGGGAACTAGTGGCTACACCTTC
-	TRBD1	TRBV14	TRBJ1-1	CASSQTRTGGTEAFF	TGTGCCAGCAGCCAAACACGGACAGGGGGCACTGAAGCTTTCTTT
-	-	TRBV28	TRBJ2-7	CASSVGGGTGLPYEQYF	TGTGCCAGCAGCGTAGGGGGTGGGACCGGCCTTCCCTACGAGCAGTACTTC
-	TRBD2	TRBV29-1	TRBJ2-1	CSVFGTSGPSSYNEQFF	TGCAGCGTTTTCGGGACTAGCGGGCCGAGCTCCTACAATGAGCAGTTCTTC
once	-	TRBV18	TRBJ2-7	CASSPKGGAYYEQYF	TGTGCCAGCTCACCTAAAGGGGGGGCTTACTACGAGCAGTACTTC
-	TRBD1	TRBV30	TRBJ1-6	CAWSVRDRGSPLHF	TGTGCCTGGAGCGTTCGGGACAGGGGTTCACCCCTCCACTTT
-	TRBD2	TRBV28	TRBJ2-1	CASSTSGTSGYNEQFF	TGTGCCAGCAGTACCTCCGGGACTAGCGGATACAATGAGCAGTTCTTC
once	-	TRBV7-9	TRBJ2-5	CASSFKETQYF	TGTGCCAGCAGCTTTAAAGAGACCCAGTACTTC
-	TRBD1	TRBV11-1	TRBJ1-1	CASTADRVVAEAFF	TGTGCCAGCACCGCGGACAGGGTCGTTGCTGAAGCTTTCTTT
-	-	TRBV6-5	TRBJ2-3	CASRQGDTQYF	TGTGCCAGCCGCCAGGGAGATACGCAGTATTTT
-	-	TRBV13	TRBJ1-5	CASSLGRGGRNQAQHF	TGTGCCAGCAGCTTAGGCCGGGGGGGACGCAATCAGGCCCAGCATTTT
-	TRBD1	TRBV6-5	TRBJ2-5	CASSYYEGAGETQYF	TGTGCCAGCAGTTACTATGAGGGGGCGGGAGAGACCCAGTACTTC
-	TRBD2	TRBV12-3/TRBV12-4	TRBJ2-1	CASSLTSGSPEFF	TGTGCCAGCAGTTTAACTAGCGGGAGCCCGGAGTTCTTC
-	TRBD2	TRBV27	TRBJ2-7	CASSPASGGPYEQYF	TGTGCCAGCAGTCCAGCTAGCGGGGGACCCTACGAGCAGTACTTC
-	TRBD1	TRBV3-1/TRBV3-2	TRBJ2-7	CASSARTGPYEQYF	TGTGCCAGCAGCGCCCGGACAGGGCCCTACGAGCAGTACTTC
-	TRBD1	TRBV27	TRBJ2-7	CASRGQAQSSYEQYF	TGTGCCAGCAGGGGACAGGCGCAAAGCTCCTACGAGCAGTACTTC
-	-	TRBV12-3/TRBV12-4	TRBJ2-1	CASSLTPNEQFF	TGTGCCAGCAGCCTAACTCCCAATGAGCAGTTCTTC
-	-	TRBV12-3/TRBV12-4	TRBJ1-2	CASSLGQSQPCTF	TGTGCCAGCAGTTTGGGGCAGAGCCAGCCCTGCACCTTC
-	-	TRBV25-1	TRBJ1-6	CASSDGTRKISPLHF	TGTGCCAGCAGTGACGGGACACGGAAGATTTCACCCCTCCACTTT
-	-	TRBV10-3	TRBJ1-1	CATGLLRGEEAEAFF	TGTGCCACCGGCCTTCTCAGGGGAGAAGAGGCTGAAGCTTTCTTT
-	-	TRBV11-3	TRBJ2-7	CASSSGGSSHEQYF	TGTGCCAGCAGCTCCGGGGGTAGCTCCCACGAGCAGTACTTC
-	TRBD1	TRBV5-4	TRBJ2-7	CASSFQGQGGDEQYF	TGTGCCAGCAGCTTCCAAGGACAGGGTGGGGACGAGCAGTACTTC
-	TRBD2	TRBV28	TRBJ2-1	CASSRSGSSYNEQFF	TGTGCCAGCAGTCGCAGCGGGAGCTCCTACAATGAGCAGTTCTTC
-	-	TRBV6-2/TRBV6-3	TRBJ2-4	CASSYSNVDTAKNIQYF	TGTGCCAGCAGTTACTCGAATGTGGACACAGCCAAAAACATTCAGTACTTC
once	-	TRBV12-3/TRBV12-4	TRBJ2-4	CATSVGGVGIQYF	TGTGCCACCTCAGTGGGCGGGGTAGGCATTCAGTACTTC
once	-	TRBV12-3/TRBV12-4	TRBJ1-3	CASSPRGTIYF	TGTGCCAGCAGTCCCCGGGGCACCATATATTTT